This record looks at one TCR beta chain sequence and its context. This clone has more than one count but fewer than ten. Its cognate antigen has yet to be identified. Base qualities are not recorded, but no much larger clone differs from it by a single base. The CDR3 numbers 15 residues from cysteine through phenylalanine. CDR3 DNA is the only sequence kept; it has 45 bases, read in frame from the first base. The sample is drawn from a study of blood T cell repertoires in COVID-19 (dated by TCRdb to 2018 to 2020). For the study in its entirety: Collaborator samples came from the United States, Italy and Spain and covered acute and convalescent phases of COVID-19. Samples were obtained from the ongoing ImmuneRACE study (first 160 participants) and from 1,254 subjects provided by 6 global collaborators. Sample metadata almost always included a de-identified subject ID, COVID-19 status, age in years and sex. Deeply sampled blood TCRbeta repertoires from subjects exposed to, actively infected with, or recovered from COVID-19 were included in the dataset. The material from the prospective study consisted of cDNA or gDNA derived from T cells, B-cell-depleted T cells, or PBMCs. HLA class I and class II types, where available, came from metadata supplied by the sample provider rather than from assay-based typing. A freely available public database, intended as a resource for researchers studying the immune response to SARS-CoV-2, is where the repertoires were released.

Collaborating institutions collected whole blood in K2EDTA tubes following their own protocols. Collaborator samples were shipped for TCRbeta analysis as frozen whole blood, isolated PBMCs, or DNA extracted from either sample type. The paper's findings and limits, for the study overall: The amount of clinical and demographic metadata varied by source and participant and was provided uncurated.

TCRbeta CDR3 regions were amplified from genomic DNA by means of the immunoSEQ Assay, a bias-controlled multiplex PCR. The authors' analysis ran thus. The number of nucleated cells in each sample was estimated by amplification of reference gene primers within the assay. To quantify the absolute abundance of each unique TCRbeta CDR3 rearrangement, sequence reads were collapsed and filtered. Productive Simpson clonality was computed per sample as the square root of Simpson's diversity index over productive rearrangements. This is the immuneACCESS table as TCRdb keeps it, with only in-frame sequences that have V and J called. A part of the clones is gone; compared with another copy, unresolved V genes explain less than half, and the rest is unexplained. The DNA was the basis for D and trimming; V, J and clone size are from that table. The sample table contains 180,000 or so clones; only one count was recorded for 70% to 85% of them. Around 6.9% of the sample is held by the ten biggest clonotypes.

In this chain, TRBV21-1 is recombined with TRBJ1-2; TRBD1, the D gene given by the table, was not confirmed from the DNA. TRBV21-1 is flagged as a pseudogene. The sequenced sample consisted of peripheral blood. This clonotype originated in a human donor with acute or convalescent COVID-19. The donor label of this sample is uncertain. The DNA reads TGTGCCAGCAGCAACTGGACAGACGGTCAATATGGCTACACCTTC. This translates into CASSNWTDGQYGYTF.